These 14 T cell receptor beta chains were all obtained from the same sample, sequenced in a study of early T cells in non-severe SARS-CoV-2 infection. Each CDR3 protein is one row after TCRdb ran MiXCR on the 5' RACE reads. The sample includes 60,000 to 65,000 distinct CDR3 sequences, 8.8% of them seen just once. The sequencing used whole blood, collected at baseline. These receptors were taken from an adult who was a healthcare worker with PCR-confirmed SARS-CoV-2 infection or an uninfected control (not recorded which).

This clonotype showed up just a few times. J is TRBJ2-4 and V is TRBV18; D uncertain. V dropped 4 bases and J dropped 5 bases, with 9 bases sitting between them. CDR3 length: 13 amino acids. In germline, CDR1 is KGHSH, CDR2 LQKENI. Written as DNA, the CDR3 is TGTGCCAGCTCACACGGACCAGAAAACATTCAGTACTTC. Translating it yields CASSHGPENIQYF. Full variable domain (missing parts from reference TRBV18 and TRBJ2-4): NAGVMQNPRHLVRRRGQEARLRCSPMKGHSHVYWYRQLPEEGLKFMVYLQKENIIDESGMPKERFSAEFPKEGPSILRIQQVVRGDSAAYFCASSHGPENIQYFGAGTRLSVL.

This clonotype was counted many times. J is TRBJ2-1 and V is TRBV14; 14 bases fit TRBD2. From germline, CDR1 is SGHDN and CDR2 FVKESK. The CDR3 is 17 residues long. The junction had 7 bases not matched to a gene; V was cut back by 0 bases and J by 9 bases. In DNA, the CDR3 is TGTGCCAGCAGCCAAGAATTAAGGACTAGCGGGAGGATTGAGCAGTTCTTC. Amino acids: CASSQELRTSGRIEQFF. Using reference TRBV14 and TRBJ2-1 for the parts outside the CDR3, the full variable domain is EAGVTQFPSHSVIEKGQTVTLRCDPISGHDNLYWYRRVMGKEIKFLLHFVKESKQDESGMPNNRFLAERTGGTYSTLKVQPAELEDSGVYFCASSQELRTSGRIEQFFGPGTRLTVL.

The chain recombines TRBV24-1 with TRBJ1-1, with 7 positions matching TRBD1. This CDR3 has 13 amino acids. With V trimmed by 9 bases and J by 5 bases, 8 bases remained unmatched. Germline V gives CDR1 KGHDR, CDR2 SFDVKD. The CDR3 nucleotides are TGTGCCACCGCAAGACAGGGAGGGACTGAAGCTTTCTTT. The encoded protein is CATARQGGTEAFF.

This clonotype was detected a few times. The gene calls are TRBV2 and TRBJ1-4; a weak D match, TRBD1 (6 bases). The CDR3 contains 15 residues. The V gene lost 1 base and the J gene lost 8 bases, with 14 bases spanning the gap. Germline CDR1 and CDR2: SNHLY and FYNNEI. The CDR3 is CASSEVTQGGEKLFF. As DNA, the CDR3 is TGTGCCAGCAGTGAAGTAACACAGGGAGGCGAAAAACTGTTTTTT.

The chain links TRBV5-1 to TRBJ1-2, with no clear D. V lost 0 bases to trimming and J lost 1 base, with 7 bases between them. The CDR3 contains 14 residues. CDR1 and CDR2 (germline): SGHRS, YFSETQ. The CDR3 here is CASSLDRINYGYTF. The CDR3 region has the DNA TGCGCCAGCAGCTTGGACCGGATTAACTATGGCTACACCTTC.

This clonotype rates as medium-sized. The chain joins TRBV7-3 to TRBJ2-3, with 8 bases identical to TRBD2. The germline V gene encodes CDR1 SGHTA and CDR2 FQGTGA. V was pared by 5 bases and J by 6 bases, with 7 bases of the junction left unmatched. The CDR3 extends over 14 amino acids. CDR3 region: CASSREGTRDTQYF. The CDR3 DNA is TGTGCCAGCAGCCGGGAGGGGACAAGGGATACGCAGTATTTT.

This clonotype came up many times. The chain combines TRBV27 with TRBJ1-5; TRBD1 might be the D (5 bases). The CDR3 spans 16 residues. V lost 6 bases, J lost 5 bases, and 20 bases lay in between. In germline, CDR1 is MNHEY, CDR2 SMNVEV (reference sequence). The CDR3 DNA is TGTGCCAGCAGCGGGTTGGGGGGAAATGTCGATCAGCCCCAGCATTTT. Protein: CASSGLGGNVDQPQHF.

There are many counts of this clonotype. The chain carries TRBV6-5 and TRBJ2-7; 8 positions agree with TRBD2. V was clipped by 5 bases and J by 9 bases; unmatched bases: 21. The CDR3 loop spans 17 amino acids. Germline CDR1 reads MNHEY; CDR2 reads SVGAGI. DNA for the CDR3: TGTGCCAGCAGTCCCTCGATAGGACTAGCTGGGTTAGAAGGGCAGTACTTC. It yields the protein CASSPSIGLAGLEGQYF.

This clonotype was picked up many times. The J gene is TRBJ2-2, the V gene TRBV2; D ambiguous. Trimming left V 4 bases short and J 1 base short, with 10 bases between. Germline CDR1 reads SNHLY; CDR2 reads FYNNEI. This CDR3 contains 15 residues. CDR3 coding DNA: TGTGCCAGCAGTGTTGGACGGAGGAACACCGGGGAGCTGTTTTTT. It codes for CASSVGRRNTGELFF.

Many counts were recorded for this clonotype. V usage is TRBV18 and J usage is TRBJ2-5; D remains unclear. Germline V gene sequence: CDR1 KGHSH, CDR2 LQKENI. V dropped 3 bases and J dropped 3 bases, with 2 bases sitting between them. The CDR3 length is 11 residues. CDR3 DNA sequence: TGTGCCAGCTCACCGAAAGAGACCCAGTACTTC. It yields the protein CASSPKETQYF. Together with reference TRBV18 and TRBJ2-5, the CDR3 gives the full variable domain: NAGVMQNPRHLVRRRGQEARLRCSPMKGHSHVYWYRQLPEEGLKFMVYLQKENIIDESGMPKERFSAEFPKEGPSILRIQQVVRGDSAAYFCASSPKETQYFGPGTRLLVL.

This clonotype has at least ten counts. CDR3 sequence: CAIGGWGRTGELFF. The CDR3, as DNA: TGTGCCATCGGTGGCTGGGGACGCACCGGGGAGCTGTTTTTT. The rearrangement joins TRBV10-3 to TRBJ2-2; TRBD1 or TRBD2 may be the D gene (5 bases each). The CDR3 sequence is 14 residues long. Germline CDR1 ENHRY, CDR2 SYGVKD. The ends were cut back, 8 bases at V and 4 bases at J, with 14 bases in the middle.

At least ten counts were recorded for this clonotype. J is TRBJ2-3 and V is TRBV30; 8 bases are shared with TRBD2. The V gene end was trimmed by 3 bases and the J gene end by 4 bases; junction bases not matched to a gene: 6. This CDR3 region has 14 residues. CDR1 is GTSNPN, CDR2 SVGIG, per germline (reference sequence). CDR3 sequence (DNA): TGTGCCTGGAGCCGGGAGGGCCCCGCAGATACGCAGTATTTT. It specifies CAWSREGPADTQYF.

This clonotype was observed at least ten times. The chain recombines TRBV7-8 with TRBJ2-5; tentatively, D is TRBD1 (5 bases). The length of the CDR3 is 14 residues. Germline CDR1 SGHVS, CDR2 FQNEAQ. Deletions cut 1 base from V and 5 bases from J, with 11 bases between. The DNA of the CDR3 is TGTGCCAGCAGCTTAGTAGGTCCAGGGGAGACCCAGTACTTC. Translating gives CASSLVGPGETQYF.

This clonotype was seen more than once but under ten times. The V call is TRBV5-1, the J call TRBJ2-1; unclear D gene. CDR1 and CDR2 (germline): SGHRS, YFSETQ. V was pared by 4 bases and J by 0 bases, with 14 bases between. The CDR3 totals 16 residues. CDR3 nucleotides: TGCGCCAGCAGCCCGCTTAGACCAAGCTCCTACAATGAGCAGTTCTTC. Its translation: CASSPLRPSSYNEQFF.